Listed below are T cell receptor beta chains from one sample, sequenced in a study of response to subunit inactivated influenza vaccine. Each CDR3 protein gets one entry after TCRdb re-called the RT-PCR reads with MiXCR. The sample carries hundreds of thousands of distinct CDR3 sequences, 12% recorded once. The sequencing used PBMCs from blood, collected on the day of vaccination. All receptors come from a man in his fifties or sixties who received an inactivated influenza vaccine. CDR3s include the opening cysteine and the closing phenylalanine or tryptophan. Each record gives: D gene, V gene, J gene, CDR3 length, clone size, CDR3 DNA, CDR3 protein. A D gene is named only where the DNA matches it firmly. Rows may omit the clone size; those that give it use once, few, many or a size class.

TRBD2	TRBV20-1	TRBJ2-1	16	many	TGCAGTGCTAGGCTAGCGGGAGGACGCTCCTACAATGAGCAGTTCTTC	CSARLAGGRSYNEQFF
-	TRBV29-1	TRBJ2-2	12	-	TGCAGCGTTGTGGATAACACCGGGGAGCTGTTTTTT	CSVVDNTGELFF
-	TRBV10-3	TRBJ2-1	14	few	TGTGCCATCAGTGAGAGGGGTTCGAGTAATGAGCAGTTCTTC	CAISERGSSNEQFF
TRBD1	TRBV29-1	TRBJ2-3	16	-	TGCAGCGTTGAACGGCCGGGACAGGGCCACACAGATACGCAGTATTTT	CSVERPGQGHTDTQYF
-	TRBV30	TRBJ2-3	13	few	TGTGCCTGGTCGTCGGGATCGACAGATACGCAGTATTTT	CAWSSGSTDTQYF
-	TRBV7-3	TRBJ2-7	13	-	TGTGCCAGCAGCCCTAGGAATAGCTACGAGCAGTACTTC	CASSPRNSYEQYF
-	TRBV12-3/TRBV12-4	TRBJ2-2	14	-	TGTGCCAGCAGTTTCCAAGCGAACACCGGGGAGCTGTTTTTT	CASSFQANTGELFF
-	TRBV20-1	TRBJ2-1	15	few	TGCAGTGTACTAGGTCGGGGACTTGCCTACAATGAGCAGTTCTTC	CSVLGRGLAYNEQFF
-	TRBV18	TRBJ2-5	12	few	TGTGCCAGCTCACCACCGGAAGGGACCCAGTACTTC	CASSPPEGTQYF
TRBD2	TRBV11-2	TRBJ2-1	20	-	TGTGCCAGCAGCTTACGAGGCTACGGGCGGGCCGGGACTAGAGGAAATGAGCAGTTCTTC	CASSLRGYGRAGTRGNEQFF
-	TRBV6-1	TRBJ2-7	14	few	TGTGCCAGCAGTGAATTAGGGGGAAACTACGAGCAGTACTTC	CASSELGGNYEQYF
-	TRBV28	TRBJ1-6	14	many	TGTGCCAGCAGTTTAGAGAACAGACTTTCACCCCTCCACTTT	CASSLENRLSPLHF
-	TRBV7-9	TRBJ2-1	15	-	TGTGCCAGCAGCCCATTTGTCGTCACCTACAATGAGCAGTTCTTC	CASSPFVVTYNEQFF
TRBD1	TRBV19	TRBJ2-6	18	many	TGTGCCAGTAGTGGCTACAGGGGTCCTTTCTCTGGGGCCAACGTCCTGACTTTC	CASSGYRGPFSGANVLTF
-	TRBV30	TRBJ1-2	10	-	TGTGCCTGGGGCAACTATGGCTACACCTTC	CAWGNYGYTF
-	TRBV2	TRBJ2-3	18	-	TGTGCCAGCAGCGCCCCGATATTGGCGGGACCTAGCACAGATACGCAGTATTTT	CASSAPILAGPSTDTQYF
-	TRBV19	TRBJ1-2	13	many	TGTGCCACCAATTTGCCGTCTGGCTATGGCTACACCTTC	CATNLPSGYGYTF
TRBD1	TRBV6-1	TRBJ1-2	19	few	TGTGCCAGCACCAAAAACCGTAACAGGGGCACTCCCCCAGTCTATGGCTACACCTTC	CASTKNRNRGTPPVYGYTF
TRBD2	TRBV29-1	TRBJ2-3	17	few	TGCAGCGTTGAGGGGACTAGCGGGGGGCTCTGGGCAGATACGCAGTATTTT	CSVEGTSGGLWADTQYF
-	TRBV5-4	TRBJ2-5	13	few	TGTGCCAGCAGCTTGGAGACAGCGAAGACCCAGTACTTC	CASSLETAKTQYF
TRBD2	TRBV20-1	TRBJ2-7	17	-	TGCTGTGCTAGAGATGCCTCTAGCGGGAGGGCCTCCTACGAGCAGTACTTC	CCARDASSGRASYEQYF
-	TRBV12-3/TRBV12-4	TRBJ1-1	15	many	TGTGCCAGCAGTCCTCGGACCCACCCTGACACTGAAGCTTTCTTT	CASSPRTHPDTEAFF
-	TRBV28	TRBJ2-5	14	many	TGTGCCAGCAGGCCCCAGGGAACCCAAGAGACCCAGTACTTC	CASRPQGTQETQYF
TRBD2	TRBV7-2	TRBJ2-7	15	few	TGTGCCAGCAGCTTAGTAGCGGGAGACACCTACGAGCAGTACTTC	CASSLVAGDTYEQYF
-	TRBV20-1	TRBJ2-1	12	few	TGCAGTGCTATACAGGGTTCCAATGAGCAGTTCTTC	CSAIQGSNEQFF
-	TRBV7-9	TRBJ2-2	15	few	TGTGCCAGCGGTATTAGCGGAGGGGGGACCGGGGAGCTGTTTTTT	CASGISGGGTGELFF
-	TRBV11-2	TRBJ2-5	15	-	TGTGCCAGCAGCTTAGTTGTGACCGCGAGAGAGACCCAGTACTTC	CASSLVVTARETQYF